This T cell receptor beta chain was profiled in a study of identical twins. Germline V gene lookup returns CDR1 DFQATT and CDR2 SNEGSKA (reference sequence). The CDR3 is 11 residues long. V shed 3 bases and J shed 6 bases, with 7 bases lying between them. TCRdb reprocessed the 5' RACE reads via MiXCR and lists one record per CDR3 protein. The profile covers 500,000 to 550,000 distinct CDR3 sequences, with under 25% appearing a single time and roughly 0.91% taken by the ten largest. A word on this clonotype: Its specificity is unknown.

Broader study findings: Excess sharing between twins was weaker in beta out-of-frame sequences.

A further study also used this sample, focusing on T cells expressing NK-cell markers.

The specimen sequenced was CD4+ T cells sorted from blood. This TCR was sampled from a woman in her late teens or twenties in good health. The chain is built from TRBV20-1 and TRBJ2-3; no definite D call. The DNA for the CDR3 is TGCAGTGCTAGGGAAGGGGATACGCAGTATTTT. Translation: CSAREGDTQYF.